What follows are 24 T cell receptor beta chains derived from one specimen sequenced in a study of T cell responses to AZD1222 COVID-19 vaccine. Profiling relied on immunoSEQ multiplex PCR, and the TCRdb table lists in-frame clones only, not all of them. There are about 85,000 clones in the sample; approximately 87% occur only once, and around 7.7% lies in the top ten. The sequencing used peripheral blood, collected on day 0 of AZD1222 vaccination. These receptors were obtained from an adult in good health.

This chain uses TRBV4-1 with TRBJ1-3; D ambiguous. The CDR3 spans 15 residues. CDR1 MGHRA and CDR2 YSYEKL come from the germline V gene. The ends were cut back, 2 bases at V and 4 bases at J, with 12 bases in the middle. This CDR3 reads CASSQPLSTGNTIYF. The CDR3 DNA reads as TGCGCCAGCAGCCAACCCCTCTCGACGGGAAACACCATATATTTT.

The chain recombines TRBV29-1 with TRBJ2-7; D gene unclear. CDR1 and CDR2 from the germline V gene are SQVTM and ANQGSEA. Trimming pared 7 bases from V and 1 base from J, leaving 11 bases between. The CDR3 totals 12 residues. The CDR3 DNA reads TGCAGCGCCCTAGACCGATCCTACGAGCAGTACTTC. It encodes CSALDRSYEQYF.

This chain uses TRBV7-9 with TRBJ2-3; D remains unclear. The V gene's germline CDR1 is SEHNR and CDR2 FQNEAQ (reference sequence). Trimming took off 2 bases at V and 5 bases at J, with 8 bases between the two ends. The CDR3 contains 13 residues. The CDR3: CASSLNGEDTQYF. Here the CDR3 DNA reads TGTGCCAGCAGCTTAAACGGTGAAGATACGCAGTATTTT.

The V call is TRBV11-2, the J call TRBJ1-6; the D is unclear. V was shortened by 7 bases and J by 8 bases, with 9 bases between the two germline ends. There are 12 residues in the CDR3. Per the germline V gene, CDR1 is SGHAT and CDR2 is FQNNGV. The CDR3 spells CASTWTDSPLHF. The CDR3 region has the DNA TGTGCCAGCACTTGGACGGATTCACCCCTCCACTTT. Drawing the rest from reference TRBV11-2 and TRBJ1-6, the complete variable domain is EAGVAQSPRYKIIEKRQSVAFWCNPISGHATLYWYQQILGQGPKLLIQFQNNGVVDDSQLPKDRFSAERLKGVDSTLKIQPAKLEDSAVYLCASTWTDSPLHFGNGTRLTVT.

CDR3: CSVERATGMGAFF. The CDR3 DNA is TGCAGCGTTGAAAGGGCAACGGGGATGGGGGCTTTCTTT. The rearrangement uses TRBV29-1 and TRBJ1-1; D gene unclear. The CDR3 is 13 amino acids. The germline gives CDR1 SQVTM, CDR2 ANQGSEA. Trimming took off 2 bases at V and 11 bases at J, with 18 bases between the two ends.

The chain employs TRBV27 and TRBJ1-1, with TRBD1 matching over 7 bases. V lost 6 bases, J lost 7 bases, and 8 bases stayed unmatched. Germline CDR1 and CDR2: MNHEY and SMNVEV (reference sequence). The length of the CDR3 is 13 residues. CDR3 sequence: CASRRTGQIEAFF. DNA for the CDR3: TGTGCCAGCAGACGAACGGGACAGATTGAAGCTTTCTTT.

The chain links TRBV5-1 to TRBJ2-1, with TRBD2 matching over 8 bases. The ends lost 4 bases at V and 5 bases at J; junction bases unmatched: 2. Looked up from germline, CDR1 is SGHRS and CDR2 is YFSETQ. The CDR3 is made up of 13 amino acids. CDR3 residues: CASSLLADNEQFF. The CDR3 DNA reads TGCGCCAGCAGCCTACTAGCGGACAATGAGCAGTTCTTC.

This clone is a singleton in its sample. This chain uses TRBV27 with TRBJ1-1; possibly TRBD1 for D (6 bases). The CDR3 covers 13 residues. Trimming removed 4 bases from V and 0 bases from J, with 6 bases in between. The germline gives CDR1 MNHEY, CDR2 SMNVEV (reference sequence). The CDR3 bases are TGTGCCAGCAGTTACAGGGTGAACACTGAAGCTTTCTTT. Its protein product is CASSYRVNTEAFF.

The chain is built from TRBV6-5 and TRBJ2-1; 9 nucleotides line up with TRBD2. This CDR3 spans 15 amino acids. CDR1 and CDR2 (germline): MNHEY, SVGAGI. Unmatched junction bases numbered 5, after V lost 6 bases and J lost 2 bases. The CDR3: CASSPAGGTYNEQFF. The CDR3 bases are TGTGCCAGCAGCCCAGCGGGGGGAACCTACAATGAGCAGTTCTTC.

The J gene is TRBJ2-7, the V gene TRBV6-6; D gene uncertain. Trimming shortened V by 0 bases and J by 2 bases, and 8 bases separated the two germline ends. Germline assignment: CDR1 MNHNY and CDR2 SVGAGI (reference sequence). This CDR3 has 14 amino acids. CDR3 DNA: TGTGCCAGCAGTTACTCGGCAGGTACCTACGAGCAGTACTTC. It specifies CASSYSAGTYEQYF.

The chain uses TRBV20-1 and TRBJ1-1; no reliable D call. This CDR3 comprises 8 residues. Germline lookup yields CDR1 DFQATT and CDR2 SNEGSKA (reference sequence). This chain's CDR3 is CGRNEAFF. The CDR3 DNA reads TGCGGAAGAAATGAAGCTTTCTTT.

This clone was detected many times. The V gene is TRBV6-1, the J gene TRBJ1-2, with D tentatively TRBD1 (6 bases). CDR3 length: 14 residues. Germline V gene sequence: CDR1 MNHNS, CDR2 SASEGT. V lost 2 bases and J 7 bases, leaving 14 bases between the germline ends. CDR3: CASSEQGQTGGYTF. The CDR3 coding sequence is TGTGCCAGCAGTGAACAGGGGCAGACAGGTGGCTACACCTTC.

The J gene is TRBJ2-5, the V gene TRBV14, with 10 bases aligning to TRBD2. J gave up 0 bases and V 1 base, and 5 bases lay outside the gene matches. The CDR3 is 17 residues long. Germline loops: CDR1 SGHDN, CDR2 FVKESK. CDR3 coding DNA: TGTGCCAGCAGCCAAGGGAAACTAGCGGGGCACCAAGAGACCCAGTACTTC. Protein sequence: CASSQGKLAGHQETQYF.

The CDR3 DNA reads TGTGCCAGCAGGACCCCGGGACTGACTAGAGAGACCCAGTACTTC. This encodes CASRTPGLTRETQYF. This sequence joins TRBV11-2 and TRBJ2-5; a weak D match, TRBD2 (6 bases). In germline, CDR1 is SGHAT, CDR2 FQNNGV. V was clipped by 6 bases and J by 4 bases, with 18 bases between them. The CDR3 loop spans 15 amino acids. Drawing the rest from reference TRBV11-2 and TRBJ2-5, the complete variable domain is EAGVAQSPRYKIIEKRQSVAFWCNPISGHATLYWYQQILGQGPKLLIQFQNNGVVDDSQLPKDRFSAERLKGVDSTLKIQPAKLEDSAVYLCASRTPGLTRETQYFGPGTRLLVL.

The V call is TRBV2, the J call TRBJ1-1, with D possibly being TRBD1 (5 bases). V was pared by 7 bases and J by 4 bases, with 10 bases between. There are 12 residues in the CDR3. CDR1 and CDR2 from the germline V gene are SNHLY and FYNNEI. The CDR3 coding sequence is TGTGCCAGCAAGGGGTTGAGCACTGAAGCTTTCTTT. It translates to CASKGLSTEAFF. Full variable domain (rest looked up from reference TRBV2 and TRBJ1-1): EPEVTQTPSHQVTQMGQEVILRCVPISNHLYFYWYRQILGQKVEFLVSFYNNEISEKSEIFDDQFSVERPDGSNFTLKIRSTKLEDSAMYFCASKGLSTEAFFGQGTRLTVV.

V gene TRBV28 combines with J gene TRBJ2-7; TRBD1 aligns across 8 bases. Trimming removed 6 bases from V and 5 bases from J; junction bases left unmatched: 12. CDR1 is MDHEN, CDR2 SYDVKM, per germline. CDR3 size: 15 residues. CDR3 in amino acids: CASRILGRTGNEQYF. CDR3 nucleotides: TGTGCCAGCAGGATCCTCGGCCGGACAGGGAACGAGCAGTACTTC.

This chain's CDR3 is CASSPGGTLYEQYF. Here the CDR3 DNA reads TGTGCCAGCAGCCCGGGAGGAACCCTCTACGAGCAGTACTTC. J is TRBJ2-7 and V is TRBV7-9; 7 nucleotides align to TRBD2. The germline CDR1 and CDR2 sequences are SEHNR and FQNEAQ (reference sequence). The V gene end was trimmed by 5 bases and the J gene end by 3 bases; junction bases not matched to a gene: 7. The CDR3 spans 14 residues. Full variable domain (missing parts from reference TRBV7-9 and TRBJ2-7): DTGVSQNPRHKITKRGQNVTFRCDPISEHNRLYWYRQTLGQGPEFLTYFQNEAQLEKSRLLSDRFSAERPKGSFSTLEIQRTEQGDSAMYLCASSPGGTLYEQYFGPGTRLTVT.

The rearrangement uses TRBV19 and TRBJ1-5; 7 nucleotides align to TRBD1. CDR3 length equals 15 residues. Trimming at V came to 3 bases and at J to 4 bases, leaving 6 bases not matched to a gene. Germline CDR1 is LNHDA and CDR2 is SQIVND (reference sequence). The CDR3 region is CASSIARGMNQPQHF. The CDR3 DNA is TGTGCCAGTAGTATTGCCAGGGGGATGAATCAGCCCCAGCATTTT.

The genes are TRBV7-8 and TRBJ1-6, with a weak D call TRBD1 (5 bases). With 3 bases removed from V and 7 bases from J, the gap between germline ends came to 13 bases. The germline V gene has CDR1 SGHVS and CDR2 FQNEAQ. This CDR3 is 15 amino acids long. The CDR3 sequence: CASSFGSAGNSPLHF. In nucleotides, the CDR3 is TGTGCCAGCAGCTTTGGTTCGGCAGGGAATTCACCCCTCCACTTT.

V usage is TRBV27 and J usage is TRBJ2-2; 8 bases are shared with TRBD2. The J segment lost 3 bases and the V segment lost 3 bases, leaving 12 bases of the junction unmatched. The CDR3 runs to 18 residues. Germline V gene data show CDR1 as MNHEY and CDR2 as SMNVEV (reference sequence). For the CDR3, the DNA is TGTGCCAGCAGTTTCCGGCCCCCGAGCGGGAGCGACACCGGGGAGCTGTTTTTT. Translated: CASSFRPPSGSDTGELFF.

The rearrangement links TRBV19 to TRBJ2-6, with D uncertain. Trimming removed 5 bases at V and 1 base at J, with 18 bases between. Germline V gives CDR1 LNHDA, CDR2 SQIVND (reference sequence). CDR3 length: 18 residues. The CDR3 loop reads CASSFEAPVGSGANVLTF. The DNA of the CDR3 is TGTGCCAGTAGTTTCGAGGCTCCGGTTGGATCTGGGGCCAACGTCCTGACTTTC.

The rearrangement links TRBV14 to TRBJ1-3, with a tentative D call TRBD1 (6 bases). CDR1 and CDR2 from the germline V gene are SGHDN and FVKESK. The germline V and J ends were trimmed by 0 bases and 2 bases, with 11 bases remaining between them. This CDR3 has 16 amino acids. The CDR3 here is CASSQDWAGAGNTIYF. CDR3 sequence (DNA): TGTGCCAGCAGCCAAGATTGGGCAGGGGCTGGAAACACCATATATTTT.

The chain joins TRBV29-1 to TRBJ1-2; D is possibly TRBD1 (5 bases). Germline CDR1 is SQVTM and CDR2 is ANQGSEA. V was shortened by 7 bases and J by 8 bases, with 17 bases between the two germline ends. CDR3 length: 12 amino acids. The DNA for the CDR3 is TGCAGCGGGATAACGGCTCGGGGGGGCTACACCTTC. Residues: CSGITARGGYTF. Variable domain in full (rest from reference TRBV29-1 and TRBJ1-2): SAVISQKPSRDICQRGTSLTIQCQVDSQVTMMFWYRQQPGQSLTLIATANQGSEATYESGFVIDKFPISRPNLTFSTLTVSNMSPEDSSIYLCSGITARGGYTFGSGTRLTVV.

The V and J genes are TRBV3-1 (or the pseudogene TRBV3-2) and TRBJ2-3; a possible D gene is TRBD2 (6 bases). The CDR3 spans 14 residues. V lost 1 base and J 6 bases, leaving 11 bases between the germline ends. Germline CDR1 reads LGHDT; CDR2 reads YNNKEL (reference sequence). CDR3 region: CASSQGPGVDTQYF. The CDR3 DNA is TGTGCCAGCAGCCAAGGGCCGGGAGTGGATACGCAGTATTTT.